Listed below are T cell receptor delta chains from one sample, sequenced in a study of gamma-delta T cells after stem cell transplantation. TCRdb fed the RT-PCR reads into CATT to redo clone calling. The sample has approximately 3,000 delta-chain clones; 5% are singletons. The sample was gamma-delta T cells. The source of these receptors is a human donor. It is not recorded whose cells these are; they may come from a transplant donor. The CDR3 runs from the conserved cysteine through the conserved F or W. The D gene is left open where the match is weak. Only part of the rows carry a size: once, few, many, or a class if the clone is expanded.

J gene | V gene | D gene | clone size | CDR3 DNA | CDR3 protein
TRDJ1 | TRDV2 | TRDD3 | few | TGTGCCTGTGACCGACTGGGGGATACGGAGGGGCACACCGATAAACTCATCTTT | CACDRLGDTEGHTDKLIF
TRDJ1 | TRDV2 | TRDD3 | - | TGTGCCTGCCATACACTGGGGGAGCCCACCGATAAACTCATCTTT | CACHTLGEPTDKLIF
TRDJ1 | TRDV2 | TRDD3 | - | TGTGCCTGTGACACAGTGGGGGATACGCCGTCTGGCGATAAACTCATCTTT | CACDTVGDTPSGDKLIF
TRDJ2 | TRDV2 | TRDD3 | many | TGTGCCTGTGACACTATGAAAGGGACAGGGCTGGGGGATGGCTTGACAGCACAACTCTTCTTT | CACDTMKGTGLGDGLTAQLFF
TRDJ1 | TRDV2 | TRDD3 | few | TGTGCCTGTGACCGACTGGGGGACCCCGAGGACACCGATAAACTCATCTTT | CACDRLGDPEDTDKLIF
TRDJ3 | TRDV2 | TRDD3 | - | TGTGCCTGTGACTCCGTAGAGGGGGATACAATCTCCTGGGACACCCGACAGATGTTTTTC | CACDSVEGDTISWDTRQMFF
TRDJ1 | TRDV2 | TRDD3 | few | TGTGCCTGTGACTTACTGGGGATCCACACCGATAAACTCATCTTT | CACDLLGIHTDKLIF
TRDJ3 | TRDV2 | TRDD3 | many | TGTGCCTGTGACCCACTGGGGGATACCCTTAAAGGCTCCTGGGACACCCGACAGATGTTTTTC | CACDPLGDTLKGSWDTRQMFF
TRDJ1 | TRDV2 | TRDD3 | - | TGTGCCTGTGACACCGTCGGGCGGGATACGGGGACCGATAAACTCATCTTT | CACDTVGRDTGTDKLIF
TRDJ1 | TRDV2 | TRDD3 | few | TGTGCCTGTGACAGCCTCCTGGGGGATTCCACCGATAAACTCATCTTT | CACDSLLGDSTDKLIF
TRDJ1 | TRDV2 | TRDD3 | - | TGTGCCTGTGACACCTTAAACCTGGGGGGACACACCGATAAACTCATCTTT | CACDTLNLGGHTDKLIF
TRDJ1 | TRDV2 | TRDD3 | - | TGTGCCTGTGAGGGACTACGTCTGGGGGATACGTACACCGATAAACTCATCTTT | CACEGLRLGDTYTDKLIF
TRDJ1 | TRDV2 | TRDD3 | medium-sized | TGTGCCTGTGACACCCTGGGGGATAGATCCGATAAACTCATCTTT | CACDTLGDRSDKLIF
TRDJ1 | TRDV2 | - | medium-sized | TGTGCCTGTGACACCGTGGGGTTCAGGGGCACCGATAAACTCATCTTT | CACDTVGFRGTDKLIF
TRDJ1 | TRDV2 | TRDD3 | - | TGTGCCTGCAAAGAACTGGGGGATTCCACCGATAAACTCATCTTC | CACKELGDSTDKLIF
TRDJ3 | TRDV2 | TRDD3 | - | TGTGCCTGTGACAGTGTACTGGGGGATAAGGGGGACACCCGACAGATGTTTTTC | CACDSVLGDKGDTRQMFF
TRDJ1 | TRDV2 | TRDD3 | - | TGTGCCTGCAAAGAACTGGGGGATTCCACCGATAAACTCATCTTT | CACKELGDSTDKLIF
TRDJ1 | TRDV2 | TRDD3 | few | TGTGCCTGTGACACAATGGCTGGGGGATCCGATAAACTCATCTTT | CACDTMAGGSDKLIF
TRDJ1 | TRDV2 | TRDD3 | - | TGTGCCTGTGACACCGTAATGGGGGATACGAGCACCGATAAACTCATCTTT | CACDTVMGDTSTDKLIF
TRDJ1 | TRDV2 | TRDD3 | few | TGTGCCTGTGACTTTGTAGGGGATACAAGGACCGATAAACTCATCTTT | CACDFVGDTRTDKLIF
TRDJ1 | TRDV2 | TRDD3 | few | TGTGCCTGTGACTTTCTGGGGGATTCCACCGATAAACTCATCTTT | CACDFLGDSTDKLIF
TRDJ1 | TRDV1 | TRDD3 | many | TGTGCTCTTGGGGAAAAATCGGGGGATGGTAAGCTCATCTTT | CALGEKSGDGKLIF
TRDJ1 | TRDV2 | TRDD3 | few | TGTGCCTGTGACGGACTGGGGGATACGCGGGACACCGATAAACTCATCTTT | CACDGLGDTRDTDKLIF
TRDJ1 | TRDV2 | TRDD3 | - | TGTGCCTGTGACAGCCTCCTGGGGGGCCCCAGGGACACCGATAAACTCATCTTT | CACDSLLGGPRDTDKLIF
TRDJ1 | TRDV2 | TRDD3 | few | TGTGCCTGTGACACAGTACCCCATGTACTGGGGGATAAGTTAACGGTCACCGATAAACTCATCTTT | CACDTVPHVLGDKLTVTDKLIF
TRDJ1 | TRDV2 | TRDD3 | - | TGTGCCTGTGACCCCCTACTGGGGGATACGGTGGACCGTAAACTCATCTTT | CACDPLLGDTVDRKLIF
TRDJ1 | TRDV2 | - | medium-sized | TGTGCCTGTGACACAATCTGGGGCGATTACACCGATAAACTCATCTTT | CACDTIWGDYTDKLIF
TRDJ1 | TRDV2 | TRDD3 | medium-sized | TGTGCCTGTGACGACGTACTGGGGGATAACAGCCCCTCTTACACCGATAAACTCATCTTT | CACDDVLGDNSPSYTDKLIF
TRDJ1 | TRDV2 | - | hyperexpanded | TGTGCCTGTGACACCCTCTCTTCCCTCACTTCGGGGGATAAACTCATCTTT | CACDTLSSLTSGDKLIF
TRDJ1 | TRDV2 | TRDD3 | - | TGTGCCTGTGACACCGTACTGGGGGAGTACACCGATAAACTCATCTTT | CACDTVLGEYTDKLIF
TRDJ1 | TRDV2 | TRDD3 | many | TGTGCCTGTGACACCGTTCAGGGTGGGGGATACACCGATAAACTCATCTTT | CACDTVQGGGYTDKLIF
TRDJ1 | TRDV2 | TRDD3 | - | TGTGCCTGTGACACGGACGTACTGGGGGATACGCGGGACACCGATAAACTCATCTTT | CACDTDVLGDTRDTDKLIF
TRDJ1 | TRDV2 | TRDD3 | medium-sized | TGTGCCTGTGACCCCCTAGTACTGGGGGAGTTCACCGATAAACTCATCTTT | CACDPLVLGEFTDKLIF
TRDJ1 | TRDV2 | TRDD3 | medium-sized | TGTGCCTGTGAGGTGCTGGGGGCCCAATGGGACACCGATAAACTCATCTTT | CACEVLGAQWDTDKLIF
TRDJ1 | TRDV2 | - | few | TGTGCCTGTGACACCGTCACTCATCCGGGGGACTTTTACACCGATAAACTCATCTTT | CACDTVTHPGDFYTDKLIF
TRDJ1 | TRDV2 | TRDD3 | - | TGTGCCTGTGACGCCTTACTGGGGGATACTAAGCCCGATAAACTCATCTTT | CACDALLGDTKPDKLIF
TRDJ1 | TRDV2 | TRDD3 | - | TGTGCCTGTGACACAGTGGGGGATACGGAGGGGCACACCGATAAACTCATCTTT | CACDTVGDTEGHTDKLIF
TRDJ1 | TRDV2 | TRDD3 | medium-sized | TGTGCCTGTGACACCGTTGGGCTGGGGGATACGGTTGTCGATAAACTCATCTTT | CACDTVGLGDTVVDKLIF
TRDJ1 | TRDV2 | TRDD3 | medium-sized | TGTGCCTGTGACCTCTTACTGGGGATGGCACGAGATAAACTCATCTTT | CACDLLLGMARDKLIF
TRDJ1 | TRDV2 | TRDD3 | - | TGTGCCTGTGACACGGTGGGGGACCCGACATACACCGATAAACTCATCTTT | CACDTVGDPTYTDKLIF
TRDJ3 | TRDV2 | - | medium-sized | TGTGCCTGTGACACCGTACTGGGACGAACCTGGGACACCCGACAGATGTTTTTC | CACDTVLGRTWDTRQMFF
TRDJ1 | TRDV2 | - | many | TGTGCCTGTGACACCGTCAGGGGGGTAGGAAGAGTCCGCACCGATAAACTCATCTTT | CACDTVRGVGRVRTDKLIF
TRDJ1 | TRDV2 | TRDD3 | - | TGTGCCTGTGACAGCCTCCTGGGGGATACCCAAAACACCGATAAACTCATCTTT | CACDSLLGDTQNTDKLIF